This TCR beta chain was found in a study of early T cells in non-severe SARS-CoV-2 infection. Study-level background: The chains were unpaired, and the sequenced material was bulk RNA from unsorted whole blood. Study-wide results and limits: Matching against VDJdb likely underestimated virus-specific expansions, favoring anti-spike CD8.

This clonotype was detected a few times. Its target is unknown. As part of library construction, unique molecular identifiers were attached to individual cDNA molecules. TCRdb recomputed calls from the 5' RACE reads with MiXCR, one row per CDR3 protein. The sample holds around 40,000 distinct CDR3 sequences; roughly 5.7% are singletons and the top ten take 5% to 6.5%. This clonotype originated in an adult who was a healthcare worker with PCR-confirmed SARS-CoV-2 infection or an uninfected control (not recorded which). Material: whole blood.

The CDR3 DNA follows: TGTGCCAGCTCACCTCTAGCGGACTACACAGATACGCAGTATTTT. It yields the protein CASSPLADYTDTQYF. The rearrangement uses TRBV18 and TRBJ2-3; TRBD2 matches at 7 bases. CDR1 and CDR2 from the germline V gene are KGHSH and LQKENI. The CDR3 covers 15 residues. The trim removed 3 bases at V and 2 bases at J, leaving 5 bases unmatched.